This TCR beta chain was identified in a study of blood T cell repertoires in COVID-19 (dated by TCRdb to between 2020 and 2021). Study-wide context: The collaborator samples originated in the United States, Italy and Spain and spanned the acute and convalescent phases of COVID-19. The dataset comprised deeply sampled blood TCRbeta repertoires from subjects exposed to, actively infected with, or recovered from COVID-19. Where available, HLA class I and class II types were obtained from metadata supplied by the sample provider rather than from assay-based typing. The prospective study material was composed of cDNA or gDNA derived from T cells, B-cell-depleted T cells, or PBMCs. The sample metadata nearly always contained a de-identified subject ID, COVID-19 status, age in years and sex. Samples came from the ongoing ImmuneRACE study (first 160 participants) plus 1,254 subjects from 6 global collaborators. The repertoires were made available in a free public database intended to serve as a resource for research on the immune response to SARS-CoV-2. Study-wide findings and limitations: The quantity of clinical and demographic metadata differed by source and by participant and was supplied without curation.

This clone came up a few times. The target of this receptor is not known. No base qualities exist here, and no much larger clone lies one base off it. The CDR1 and CDR2 encoded by the germline V gene are SGHTA and FQGNSA. V is reduced by 5 bases and J by 2 bases, leaving a spacing of 21 bases between them. Inclusive of the bounding cysteine and phenylalanine, the CDR3 is 17 residues long. Only the CDR3 part of the read is kept: 51 bases, read in frame from the first base. The immunoSEQ Assay, a bias-controlled multiplex PCR, was used to amplify TCRbeta CDR3 regions from genomic DNA. Per the authors' processing: Nucleated cell counts per sample were estimated from amplification of reference gene primers within the assay. To quantify the absolute abundance of each unique TCRbeta CDR3 rearrangement, sequence reads were collapsed and filtered. For each sample, productive Simpson clonality was calculated by taking the square root of Simpson's diversity index across productive rearrangements. This immuneACCESS table, as held by TCRdb, lists in-frame sequences with V and J called but not all clones. Of the missing ones, under half trace to an unresolved V gene in checked studies; the others have no known cause. V and J calls and clone size are given by that table; D and trimming were obtained from the DNA. The sample records about 330,000 clones, approximately 88% of which are singletons. 4% of the sample belongs to the ten largest clones.

The collaborating institutions used their own protocols to collect whole blood in K2EDTA tubes. Collaborator samples were shipped for TCRbeta analysis as frozen whole blood, isolated PBMCs, or DNA extracted from either sample type. The chain employs TRBV7-2 and TRBJ1-2, with the D segment identity uncertain. The TCR comes from a woman between 50 and 59 years old with active or convalescent COVID-19. Sequenced input: peripheral blood. The DNA reads TGTGCCAGCAGCCCCCCTATTGGAGGACGGGGAAACTATGGCTACACCTTC. It translates as CASSPPIGGRGNYGYTF.